This T cell receptor (beta chain) was recovered during a study of blood T cell repertoires in COVID-19. Sequencing was performed with immunoSEQ multiplex PCR; in TCRdb, only in-frame clones are kept and a portion is missing. Of 140,000 to 150,000 clones listed, about 80% are singletons. The V gene's germline CDR1 is MNHEY and CDR2 SVGEGT. V lost 6 bases and J lost 6; bases outside the gene matches: 7. CDR3 length equals 14 residues. Input material: PBMCs or T cells enriched from blood (not recorded which). The TCR comes from a woman in her forties or fifties who had recovered from COVID-19. V and J are TRBV6-2 or TRBV6-3 and TRBJ2-3; the match to TRBD2 covers 9 bases. This chain's CDR3 is CASSSGLASDTQYF. CDR3 DNA sequence: TGTGCCAGCAGCTCGGGACTAGCAAGCGATACGCAGTATTTT.